The present entry profiles one T cell receptor (beta chain) with its context. Its antigen is unidentified. The V end was cut by 6 bases, the J end by 7 bases, with 15 bases between. This CDR3 contains 13 residues. The germline V gene has CDR1 KGHSH and CDR2 LQKENI. The sample belongs to a study of regulatory and conventional T cells in RAG deficiency. Study-level findings and limits: RAG-deficient patients showed markedly lower Shannon entropy and higher Simpson indices than control T-cell subsets.

Here immunoSEQ multiplex PCR was the method, and the copy in TCRdb shows in-frame clones only, minus some. This table holds 21,000 or so clones, approximately 93% found once. Conventional CD4+ T cells were sorted from blood as CD25-low CD127-high cells. The same sample was also used in a study of regulatory T cells. That report notes: Primers: 52 TRBV forward and 13 TRBJ reverse.

The chain has TRBV18 and TRBJ1-1; D uncertain. The sequence came from a human donor in good health. The sequenced sample was CD4+ T cells sorted from blood. CDR3 protein: CASSVAGSNEAFF. Here the CDR3 DNA reads TGTGCCAGCTCGGTTGCTGGCTCAAATGAAGCTTTCTTT.